The 32 T cell receptor beta chains below come from one sample, sequenced in a study of shared clonotypes between healthy human individuals. The table came from immunoSEQ multiplex PCR; TCRdb's copy has only in-frame clones and leaves some out. This table has 950,000 to 1,100,000 clones, more than 60% appearing once. The specimen was memory CD4+ T cells sorted from blood. Subset indicated: CD45RA-negative fraction. These receptors originate from a man aged 18 to 30 in good health.

The rearrangement links TRBV10-1 to TRBJ2-1, with TRBD1 matching 7 bases. The CDR3 is 14 amino acids. CDR1 and CDR2 from the germline V gene are WNHNN and SYGVQD (reference sequence). J lost 3 bases, V lost 6 bases, and 5 bases had no gene match. CDR3 sequence reads: CASSQGDRYNEQFF. The CDR3 DNA is TGCGCCAGCAGCCAGGGGGACCGCTACAATGAGCAGTTCTTC.

The chain combines TRBV28 with TRBJ1-2; D ambiguous. The V end lost 10 bases, the J end lost 2 bases, and 11 bases lay between the germline ends. The CDR3 loop spans 12 amino acids. The germline V gene encodes CDR1 MDHEN and CDR2 SYDVKM. CDR3 loop: CAIREQNYGYTF. As DNA, the CDR3 is TGTGCCATCCGGGAGCAAAACTATGGCTACACCTTC.

The V and J genes are TRBV5-6 and TRBJ2-5, with 8 nucleotides matching TRBD1. Germline CDR1 SGHDT, CDR2 YYEEEE. V lost 6 bases, J lost 9 bases, and 13 bases stayed unmatched. The CDR3 extends over 14 amino acids. The CDR3 region has the DNA TGTGCCAGCATCCAACGGGGGACAGGTCTGTCCCAGTACTTC. It is translated as CASIQRGTGLSQYF.

J is TRBJ2-5 and V is TRBV4-1; D is uncertain. The CDR3 contains 13 residues. V dropped 3 bases and J dropped 5 bases, with 10 bases sitting between them. The germline V gene has CDR1 MGHRA and CDR2 YSYEKL. CDR3 amino acids: CASSQLRSETQYF. The DNA for the CDR3 is TGCGCCAGCAGCCAGCTTAGATCGGAGACCCAGTACTTC.

The CDR3 here is CASSIVGTAVNEQFF. In DNA, the CDR3 is TGTGCCAGTAGTATAGTCGGGACAGCGGTCAATGAGCAGTTCTTC. The rearrangement joins TRBV19 to TRBJ2-1; 7 nucleotides agree with TRBD1. The CDR3 runs to 15 residues. The junction had 6 bases not matched to a gene; V was cut back by 1 base and J by 6 bases. Germline V CDR1 and CDR2: LNHDA, SQIVND (reference sequence).

This chain joins TRBV6-1 and TRBJ1-5; D perhaps matches TRBD1 (5 bases). The CDR3 covers 11 residues. Germline V gene lookup returns CDR1 MNHNS and CDR2 SASEGT. The V gene lost 5 bases and the J gene lost 8 bases, with 7 bases spanning the gap. CDR3 amino acids: CASSRGEPQHF. In nucleotides, the CDR3 is TGTGCCAGCAGTAGGGGTGAGCCCCAGCATTTT.

In this sample, this clone turned up once. The chain joins TRBV7-2 to TRBJ1-2; 11 positions match TRBD1. The V and J ends lost 3 bases and 4 bases, in that order; junction bases with no gene match: 4. CDR3 length: 15 amino acids. Germline loops: CDR1 SGHTA, CDR2 FQGNSA. The CDR3 reads CASSFGQGAGYGYTF. The CDR3 DNA is TGTGCCAGCAGCTTCGGACAGGGGGCAGGCTATGGCTACACCTTC.

This chain links TRBV14 with TRBJ2-1; TRBD1 matches 8 bases. CDR3 length: 17 residues. Germline CDR1 is SGHDN and CDR2 is FVKESK. Trimming took 1 base from V and 4 from J; bases not matched to a gene: 9. CDR3 nucleotide sequence: TGTGCCAGCAGCCAAGCCGTTTCAGGGGGCACGTACAATGAGCAGTTCTTC. Encoded protein: CASSQAVSGGTYNEQFF. The variable domain in full, completed from reference TRBV14 and TRBJ2-1, reads EAGVTQFPSHSVIEKGQTVTLRCDPISGHDNLYWYRRVMGKEIKFLLHFVKESKQDESGMPNNRFLAERTGGTYSTLKVQPAELEDSGVYFCASSQAVSGGTYNEQFFGPGTRLTVL.

This clone was detected a few times. The rearrangement joins TRBV5-6 to TRBJ2-3; D uncertain. Trimming took off 3 bases at V and 8 bases at J, with 7 bases between the two ends. The CDR3 spans 11 residues. CDR1 SGHDT and CDR2 YYEEEE come from the germline V gene. Written as DNA, the CDR3 is TGTGCCAGCAGCTCCTCGGCTACGCAGTATTTT. Residues: CASSSSATQYF.

The rearrangement links TRBV18 to TRBJ2-5; D is possibly TRBD1 (6 bases). Germline V CDR1 and CDR2: KGHSH, LQKENI. V was shortened by 6 bases and J by 5 bases, with 19 bases between the two germline ends. The CDR3 loop spans 15 amino acids. In nucleotides, the CDR3 is TGTGCCAGCTCTTCTAGCTTTACAGGGAAGGAGACCCAGTACTTC. Its translation: CASSSSFTGKETQYF.

The chain carries TRBV12-5 and TRBJ2-1; D is unresolved. Germline CDR1 and CDR2: LGHNT and FRNRAP. The CDR3 consists of 16 residues. Trimming removed 5 bases from V and 0 bases from J, with 14 bases in between. The CDR3 here is CASGPEVGTSYNEQFF. In DNA form, the CDR3 reads TGTGCTAGTGGTCCCGAGGTAGGCACCTCCTACAATGAGCAGTTCTTC.

V and J are TRBV6-1 and TRBJ1-6; weak D call: TRBD1 (6 bases). This CDR3 region has 13 residues. Looked up from germline, CDR1 is MNHNS and CDR2 is SASEGT. Trimming took 7 bases from V and 7 from J, leaving 11 bases between them. The CDR3 sequence is CASIGQLNSPLHF. The CDR3 DNA is TGTGCCAGCATAGGACAGCTAAATTCACCCCTCCACTTT.

The chain combines TRBV6-5 with TRBJ2-6, with no clear D. The V and J ends lost 3 bases and 2 bases respectively, with 8 bases between them. Germline V gene sequence: CDR1 MNHEY, CDR2 SVGAGI. CDR3 length: 15 residues. The CDR3 DNA is TGTGCCAGCAGTTATCAGGCAGCTGGGGCCAACGTCCTGACTTTC. This codes for CASSYQAAGANVLTF.

The chain carries TRBV18 and TRBJ2-1, with TRBD1 matching 10 bases. Germline V gene lookup returns CDR1 KGHSH and CDR2 LQKENI. Losses at the gene ends were 0 bases for V and 5 bases for J; bases not matched to a gene: 4. The CDR3 runs 16 residues. In DNA, the CDR3 is TGTGCCAGCTCACCACCGGGGACAGGGGAAAACAATGAGCAGTTCTTC. It yields the protein CASSPPGTGENNEQFF.

The chain employs TRBV10-2 and TRBJ1-2; D call uncertain. V dropped 3 bases and J dropped 6 bases, with 20 bases sitting between them. Germline CDR1 WSHSY, CDR2 SAAADI. The CDR3 totals 16 residues. This CDR3 is CASSDVGSVRWHGYTF. In DNA form, the CDR3 reads TGCGCCAGCAGTGATGTTGGGTCGGTCAGGTGGCATGGCTACACCTTC.

A few counts support this clone. The chain combines TRBV5-4 with TRBJ2-3; D is tentatively TRBD1 or TRBD2 (6 bases each). The CDR3 consists of 15 residues. Germline V gene data show CDR1 as SGHNT and CDR2 as YYREEE (reference sequence). Deletions cut 0 bases from V and 4 bases from J, with 12 bases between. CDR3 sequence (DNA): TGTGCCAGCAGCTTGGGGGGGGCGGAGGCAGATACGCAGTATTTT. Translation: CASSLGGAEADTQYF.

The chain employs TRBV2 and TRBJ1-3; 9 nucleotides match TRBD1. With V trimmed by 6 bases and J by 8 bases, 5 bases remained unmatched. The V gene's germline CDR1 is SNHLY and CDR2 FYNNEI. The CDR3 is made up of 13 amino acids. CDR3 protein: CASREGQGHTIYF. CDR3 sequence (DNA): TGTGCCAGCAGGGAGGGACAGGGTCACACCATATATTTT.

With regard to this clone: This sample also contains other DNA sequences that code for the same CDR3. This chain links TRBV5-1 with TRBJ2-5; D may be TRBD2 (5 bases). V was cut by 0 bases and J by 3 bases, with 6 bases left in between. Germline CDR1 SGHRS, CDR2 YFSETQ. This CDR3 contains 13 residues. Here the CDR3 DNA reads TGCGCCAGCAGCTTGGTCGGGAAAGAGACCCAGTACTTC. It is translated as CASSLVGKETQYF. The entire variable domain, with the rest obtained from reference TRBV5-1 and TRBJ2-5, is as follows: KAGVTQTPRYLIKTRGQQVTLSCSPISGHRSVSWYQQTPGQGLQFLFEYFSETQRNKGNFPGRFSGRQFSNSRSEMNVSTLELGDSALYLCASSLVGKETQYFGPGTRLLVL.

The chain recombines TRBV2 with TRBJ2-2; D unresolved. Germline-derived CDR1 and CDR2 are SNHLY and FYNNEI. V was trimmed by 1 base and J by 4 bases, leaving 7 bases between them. The CDR3 sequence is 14 residues long. CDR3 nucleotides: TGTGCCAGCAGTGAAGTACCGAGCACCGGGGAGCTGTTTTTT. It specifies CASSEVPSTGELFF.

CDR3 nucleotide sequence: TGCGCCAGCAGGGGACAGCTTTCCACAGATACGCAGTATTTT. The encoded protein is CASRGQLSTDTQYF. The chain is built from TRBV5-1 and TRBJ2-3; the match to TRBD1 covers 7 bases. The CDR3 covers 14 residues. The J segment lost 2 bases and the V segment lost 5 bases, leaving 5 bases of the junction unmatched. Germline assignment: CDR1 SGHRS and CDR2 YFSETQ.

This chain uses TRBV7-2 with TRBJ2-7; TRBD2 matches at 8 bases. With V trimmed by 5 bases and J by 2 bases, 5 bases remained unmatched. The length of the CDR3 is 14 residues. Germline CDR1 SGHTA, CDR2 FQGNSA. CDR3 loop: CASSPRLAPYEQYF. CDR3 bases: TGTGCCAGCAGCCCGAGACTAGCGCCCTACGAGCAGTACTTC.

The rearrangement joins TRBV5-4 to TRBJ2-7; D may match TRBD1 or TRBD2 (5 bases each). Trimming left V 2 bases short and J 2 bases short, with 14 bases between. The germline CDR1 and CDR2 sequences are SGHNT and YYREEE (reference sequence). The CDR3 covers 15 residues. The DNA of the CDR3 is TGTGCCAGCAGCTTCGGGGCAGGGAGCCCCTACGAGCAGTACTTC. Amino acids: CASSFGAGSPYEQYF. The complete variable domain, with remaining parts taken from reference TRBV5-4 and TRBJ2-7, reads ETGVTQSPTHLIKTRGQQVTLRCSSQSGHNTVSWYQQALGQGPQFIFQYYREEENGRGNFPPRFSGLQFPNYSSELNVNALELDDSALYLCASSFGAGSPYEQYFGPGTRLTVT.

The chain combines TRBV5-5 with TRBJ2-1, with 11 nucleotides matching TRBD2. The V gene's germline CDR1 is SGHKS and CDR2 YYEKEE (reference sequence). After removal of 0 bases from V and 8 bases from J, the junction contained 19 bases not matched to a gene. CDR3 length: 20 amino acids. As DNA, the CDR3 is TGTGCCAGCAGCTTGGTCGGGTACAACTTAAGACTAGCGGGGACGTATGAGCAGTTCTTC. As protein: CASSLVGYNLRLAGTYEQFF.

The genes are TRBV27 and TRBJ1-4, with 8 bases matching TRBD1. The V segment lost 4 bases and the J segment 3 bases; nucleotides outside the gene matches: 7. Germline V gene data show CDR1 as MNHEY and CDR2 as SMNVEV (reference sequence). This CDR3 spans 16 amino acids. DNA of the CDR3: TGTGCCAGCAGTTCGGACAGGGCTGTTGCTAATGAAAAACTGTTTTTT. As protein: CASSSDRAVANEKLFF. Full variable domain (rest looked up from reference TRBV27 and TRBJ1-4): EAQVTQNPRYLITVTGKKLTVTCSQNMNHEYMSWYRQDPGLGLRQIYYSMNVEVTDKGDVPEGYKVSRKEKRNFPLILESPSPNQTSLYFCASSSDRAVANEKLFFGSGTQLSVL.

The DNA for the CDR3 is TGTGCCAGCAGTGAAGCCCGGAGCAAGGCAGATACGCAGTATTTT. Its translation: CASSEARSKADTQYF. The chain carries TRBV6-1 and TRBJ2-3; D gene unclear. The CDR3 runs 15 residues. V shed 0 bases and J shed 4 bases, with 11 bases lying between them. Germline V gene data show CDR1 as MNHNS and CDR2 as SASEGT.

This clone was observed a single time. The chain joins TRBV4-3 to TRBJ2-1, with TRBD2 identical over 7 bases. V lost 6 bases and J lost 14; bases outside the gene matches: 13. CDR1 is LGHNA and CDR2 is YSLEER in the germline V gene. This CDR3 has 13 amino acids. The CDR3 reads CASSPGTIPEKFF. The CDR3 DNA follows: TGCGCCAGCAGTCCCGGGACTATCCCCGAGAAGTTCTTC.

This clone was recorded only once. V usage is TRBV11-2 and J usage is TRBJ2-7, with D tentatively TRBD2 (6 bases). Germline CDR1 reads SGHAT; CDR2 reads FQNNGV. The CDR3 totals 13 residues. V lost 3 bases to trimming and J lost 6 bases, with 12 bases between them. CDR3 bases: TGTGCCAGCAGCTTCGGGGGTTCGACCGAGCAGTACTTC. It codes for CASSFGGSTEQYF.

This chain connects TRBV5-1 to TRBJ1-3; D possibly corresponds to TRBD1 (6 bases). This CDR3 contains 17 residues. Deletions cut 4 bases from V and 0 bases from J, with 17 bases between. Germline CDR1 reads SGHRS; CDR2 reads YFSETQ. The CDR3 reads CASSPTVGTRSGNTIYF. Here the CDR3 DNA reads TGCGCCAGCAGCCCGACGGTGGGGACACGCTCTGGAAACACCATATATTTT.

This clone has at least ten counts. At the DNA level, this CDR3 is encoded by other sequences in the same sample as well. This sequence joins TRBV6-6 and TRBJ1-1, with D unresolved. The CDR3 totals 13 residues. Trimming stripped 4 bases from V and 2 bases from J, with 8 bases between. CDR1 is MNHNY and CDR2 is SVGAGI in the germline V gene (reference sequence). The chain's CDR3 is CASSLGDNTEAFF. DNA for the CDR3: TGTGCCAGCAGTTTGGGAGATAACACTGAAGCTTTCTTT.

The rearrangement links TRBV7-2 to TRBJ2-4; D might be TRBD1 or TRBD2, each matching 6 bases. The germline V gene encodes CDR1 SGHTA and CDR2 FQGNSA. This CDR3 has 17 residues. Trimming removed 5 bases from V and 6 bases from J, with 23 bases in between. The DNA of the CDR3 is TGTGCCAGCAGCCCCCCGACGGGGGCTAGGGTTACAAACATTCAGTACTTC. Residues: CASSPPTGARVTNIQYF.

This clone was detected a few times. J is TRBJ2-1 and V is TRBV27; 12 bases are a match to TRBD2. Germline V gene data show CDR1 as MNHEY and CDR2 as SMNVEV (reference sequence). The CDR3 loop spans 18 amino acids. Germline trimming cut 4 bases from V and 8 bases from J; bases unmatched to any gene: 15. CDR3 residues: CASSSRSRLAGVRDEQFF. The CDR3 bases are TGTGCCAGCAGTTCTAGATCGAGACTAGCGGGGGTCAGAGATGAGCAGTTCTTC.

This chain joins TRBV19 and TRBJ1-1, with 9 bases aligning to TRBD1. The CDR3 extends over 15 amino acids. In germline, CDR1 is LNHDA, CDR2 SQIVND (reference sequence). The V segment lost 5 bases and the J segment 3 bases; nucleotides outside the gene matches: 7. The CDR3 spells CASSPGTGWDTEAFF. CDR3 coding DNA: TGTGCCAGTAGTCCCGGGACAGGGTGGGACACTGAAGCTTTCTTT.